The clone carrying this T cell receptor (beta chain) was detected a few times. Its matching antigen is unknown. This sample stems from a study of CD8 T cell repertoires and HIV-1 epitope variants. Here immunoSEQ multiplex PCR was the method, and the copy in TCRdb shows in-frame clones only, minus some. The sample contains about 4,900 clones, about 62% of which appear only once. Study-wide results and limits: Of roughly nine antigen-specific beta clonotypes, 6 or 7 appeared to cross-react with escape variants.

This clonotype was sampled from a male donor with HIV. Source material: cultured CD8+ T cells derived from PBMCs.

CDR3 region: CASSFGAGANVLTF. CDR3 bases: TGTGCCAGCAGCTTCGGGGCTGGGGCCAACGTCCTGACTTTC. This rearrangement joins TRBV5-5 to TRBJ2-6; D perhaps matches TRBD2 (5 bases). Trimming shortened V by 2 bases and J by 2 bases, and 5 bases separated the two germline ends. CDR1 and CDR2 (germline): SGHKS, YYEKEE (reference sequence). The CDR3 totals 14 residues.